A selection of T cell receptor beta chains follows, all from one sample in a study of early T cells in non-severe SARS-CoV-2 infection. TCRdb reprocessed the 5' RACE reads with MiXCR, giving one entry per CDR3 protein. The data hold about 20,000 distinct CDR3 sequences, with over 4% observed a single time. The sequencing input was whole blood. These receptors were collected from an adult who was a healthcare worker with PCR-confirmed SARS-CoV-2 infection or an uninfected control (not recorded which). Each CDR3 is given with its conserved first and last residue. A D gene is named only where the DNA matches it firmly. Where a row states a size, it is once, few, many or the class of an expanded clone; other rows omit it.

d_call,v_call,cdr3_length,j_call,clone_size,cdr3_aa,cdr3_nt
.,TRBV20-1,15,TRBJ1-6,few,CSAFDTPTGNSPLHF,TGCAGTGCCTTCGACACCCCGACGGGAAATTCACCCCTCCACTTT
.,TRBV11-2,15,TRBJ2-5,few,CASSFGTSHQETQYF,TGTGCCAGCAGCTTTGGGACGTCCCACCAAGAGACCCAGTACTTC
.,TRBV13,17,TRBJ1-3,medium-sized,CASSLGWTSRRGNTIYF,TGTGCCAGCAGCTTAGGATGGACTTCCCGGAGGGGAAACACCATATATTTT
.,TRBV12-3/TRBV12-4,16,TRBJ1-6,medium-sized,CASSFHGTGYNSPLHF,TGTGCCAGCAGTTTTCACGGAACGGGTTATAATTCACCCCTCCACTTT
.,TRBV7-2,11,TRBJ2-7,medium-sized,CASSPLDEQYF,TGTGCCAGCAGCCCTCTGGACGAGCAGTACTTC
.,TRBV18,17,TRBJ1-3,many,CASSPVTGSRSGNTIYF,TGTGCCAGCTCACCAGTGACCGGGAGCCGCTCTGGAAACACCATATATTTT
.,TRBV29-1,11,TRBJ2-5,many,CSGGGAETQYF,TGCAGCGGGGGTGGAGCGGAGACCCAGTACTTC
.,TRBV29-1,12,TRBJ1-1,.,CSVDKLNTEAFF,TGCAGCGTTGACAAGTTGAACACTGAAGCTTTCTTT
TRBD1,TRBV7-2,14,TRBJ2-1,many,CASTLDRTYNEQFF,TGTGCCAGCACCCTGGACAGGACCTACAATGAGCAGTTCTTC
.,TRBV2,13,TRBJ1-1,.,CASIQRSSTEAFF,TGTGCCAGCATCCAAAGGAGTAGCACTGAAGCTTTCTTT
TRBD2,TRBV28,15,TRBJ2-7,.,CASLGTGTSVYEQYF,TGTGCCAGCTTGGGCACCGGGACTAGCGTGTACGAGCAGTACTTC
TRBD1,TRBV7-9,15,TRBJ2-3,many,CASSSRQGRTDTQYF,TGTGCCAGCAGCTCTCGACAGGGGCGCACAGATACGCAGTATTTT
.,TRBV4-1,15,TRBJ1-2,many,CASSLEGGYNYGYTF,TGCGCCAGCAGCCTCGAAGGGGGATACAACTATGGCTACACCTTC
.,TRBV2,14,TRBJ2-5,many,CASSEFEGEETQYF,TGTGCCAGCAGTGAATTCGAGGGGGAAGAGACCCAGTACTTC
.,TRBV6-5,14,TRBJ1-4,many,CATRRQAKNEKLFF,TGTGCCACCAGACGACAAGCGAAAAATGAAAAACTGTTTTTT
.,TRBV5-1,15,TRBJ2-2,many,CASSLNRLNTGELFF,TGCGCCAGCAGCTTGAACCGATTGAACACCGGGGAGCTGTTTTTT
TRBD1,TRBV6-5,16,TRBJ1-6,medium-sized,CASRPDRGQNNSPLHF,TGTGCCAGCAGACCCGACAGGGGGCAAAATAATTCACCCCTCCACTTT
TRBD1,TRBV10-2,12,TRBJ2-7,few,CASGGQLYEQYF,TGCGCCAGCGGGGGACAGCTTTACGAGCAGTACTTC
.,TRBV28,11,TRBJ1-5,medium-sized,CASSLNGPQHF,TGTGCCAGCAGTTTAAACGGGCCCCAGCATTTT
.,TRBV12-3/TRBV12-4,14,TRBJ1-1,many,CASSAGQLNTEAFF,TGTGCCAGCAGTGCCGGCCAGCTGAACACTGAAGCTTTCTTT
.,TRBV11-2,15,TRBJ2-1,many,CASSLTGVIEYEQFF,TGTGCCAGCAGCTTGACTGGCGTAATCGAGTATGAGCAGTTCTTC
TRBD2,TRBV20-1,16,TRBJ2-3,many,CSASNLAETRTDTQYF,TGCAGTGCTAGCAACCTAGCGGAGACCCGCACAGATACGCAGTATTTT
TRBD2,TRBV6-4,15,TRBJ2-1,many,CATSKELAGNNEQFF,TGTGCCACCTCAAAAGAACTAGCGGGAAACAATGAGCAGTTCTTC
TRBD2,TRBV12-3/TRBV12-4,16,TRBJ2-3,few,CASSLGLAPSTDTQYF,TGTGCCAGCAGTTTGGGACTAGCACCTAGCACAGATACGCAGTATTTT